These T cell receptor beta chains were read from a single sample in a study of a mutant IDH1 vaccine in newly diagnosed glioma. The protocol was immunoSEQ multiplex PCR, while the TCRdb copy is restricted to in-frame clones and leaves out a portion. Of 90,000 to 95,000 clones listed, about 80% are singletons. Source: PBMCs, taken from a glioma patient treated with radiotherapy, temozolomide or both. Receptor source: a woman aged 45-65 years with glioma. The CDR3 runs from the conserved cysteine through the conserved F or W. Fields, in order: V gene, J gene, D gene, CDR3 protein. The D gene is left open where the match is weak.

V: TRBV7-9; J: TRBJ1-4; D: TRBD1; CDR3: CASSPRGGGPNEKLFF
V: TRBV13; J: TRBJ2-7; D: .; CDR3: CASSLVGTYEQYF
V: TRBV30; J: TRBJ1-2; D: .; CDR3: CAWRDPRDTDNYGYTF
V: TRBV29-1; J: TRBJ1-1; D: .; CDR3: CSFNPSGDTEAFF
V: TRBV5-4; J: TRBJ2-5; D: TRBD1; CDR3: CADKPGQGGSETQYF
V: TRBV5-1; J: TRBJ1-4; D: .; CDR3: CASSLAPTNEKLFF
V: TRBV13; J: TRBJ2-1; D: .; CDR3: CASSVTSTRGFSNEQFF
V: TRBV6-6; J: TRBJ2-1; D: .; CDR3: CASSLGDNGFF
V: TRBV6-5; J: TRBJ1-2; D: .; CDR3: CASSYSDGTGGYTF
V: TRBV6-1; J: TRBJ1-5; D: .; CDR3: CASSEREGDQPQHF
V: TRBV19; J: TRBJ2-1; D: TRBD1; CDR3: CASSVPGTGGVYNEQFF
V: TRBV2; J: TRBJ2-7; D: TRBD1; CDR3: CASIGQGAAGGQYF
V: TRBV15; J: TRBJ1-1; D: .; CDR3: CATSRERPNTEAFF
V: TRBV11-2; J: TRBJ2-7; D: .; CDR3: CASSETGHGSYEQYF
V: TRBV7-9; J: TRBJ2-1; D: .; CDR3: CASSPTGNHEQFF
V: TRBV7-3; J: TRBJ2-7; D: TRBD2; CDR3: CASSLTYATSGRYPSYEQYF